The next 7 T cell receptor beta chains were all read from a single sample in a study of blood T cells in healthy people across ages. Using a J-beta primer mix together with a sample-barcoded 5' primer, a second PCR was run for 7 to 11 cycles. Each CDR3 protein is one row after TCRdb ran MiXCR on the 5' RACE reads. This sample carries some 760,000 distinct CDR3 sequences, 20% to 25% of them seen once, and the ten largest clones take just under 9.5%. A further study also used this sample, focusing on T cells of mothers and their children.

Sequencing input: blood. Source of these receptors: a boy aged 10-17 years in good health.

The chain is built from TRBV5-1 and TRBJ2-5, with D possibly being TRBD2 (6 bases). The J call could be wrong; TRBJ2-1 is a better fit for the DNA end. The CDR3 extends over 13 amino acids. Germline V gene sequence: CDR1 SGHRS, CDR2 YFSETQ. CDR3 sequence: CASSLPGVDEQFF. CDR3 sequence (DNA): TGCGCCAGCAGCTTACCGGGAGTGGATGAGCAGTTCTTC.

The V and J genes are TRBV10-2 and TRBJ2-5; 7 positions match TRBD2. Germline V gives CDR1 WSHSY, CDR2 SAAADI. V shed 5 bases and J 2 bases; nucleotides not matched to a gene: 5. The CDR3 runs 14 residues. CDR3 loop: CASSYPGLQETQYF. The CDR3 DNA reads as TGCGCCAGCAGTTATCCGGGACTACAAGAGACCCAGTACTTC.

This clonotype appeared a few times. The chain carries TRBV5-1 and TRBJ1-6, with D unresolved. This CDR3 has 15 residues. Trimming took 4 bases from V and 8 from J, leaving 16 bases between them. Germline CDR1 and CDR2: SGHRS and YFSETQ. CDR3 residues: CASSPSQAGDSPLHF. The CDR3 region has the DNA TGCGCCAGCAGCCCTTCCCAGGCCGGGGATTCACCCCTCCACTTT.

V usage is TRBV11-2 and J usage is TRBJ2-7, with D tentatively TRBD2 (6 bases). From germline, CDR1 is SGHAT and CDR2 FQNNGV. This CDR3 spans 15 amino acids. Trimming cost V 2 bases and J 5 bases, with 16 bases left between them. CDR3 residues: CASSLWGAGRNEQYF. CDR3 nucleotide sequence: TGTGCCAGCAGCTTATGGGGTGCGGGGCGGAACGAGCAGTACTTC.

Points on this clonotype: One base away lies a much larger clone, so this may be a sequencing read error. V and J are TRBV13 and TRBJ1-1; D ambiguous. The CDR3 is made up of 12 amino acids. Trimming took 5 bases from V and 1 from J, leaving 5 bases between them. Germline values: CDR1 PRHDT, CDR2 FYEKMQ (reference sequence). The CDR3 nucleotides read TGTGCCAGCAGCCATGGGAACACTGAAGCTTTCTTT. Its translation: CASSHGNTEAFF. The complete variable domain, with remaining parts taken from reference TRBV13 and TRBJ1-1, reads AAGVIQSPRHLIKEKRETATLKCYPIPRHDTVYWYQQGPGQDPQFLISFYEKMQSDKGSIPDRFSAQQFSDYHSELNMSSLELGDSALYFCASSHGNTEAFFGQGTRLTVV.

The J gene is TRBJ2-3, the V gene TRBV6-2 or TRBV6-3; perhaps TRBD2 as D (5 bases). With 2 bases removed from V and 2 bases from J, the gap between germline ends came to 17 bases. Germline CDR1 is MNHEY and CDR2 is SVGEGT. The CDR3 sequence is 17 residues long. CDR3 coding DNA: TGTGCCAGCAGTTACGCCGCGGGTAGCGTTTCCACAGATACGCAGTATTTT. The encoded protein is CASSYAAGSVSTDTQYF.

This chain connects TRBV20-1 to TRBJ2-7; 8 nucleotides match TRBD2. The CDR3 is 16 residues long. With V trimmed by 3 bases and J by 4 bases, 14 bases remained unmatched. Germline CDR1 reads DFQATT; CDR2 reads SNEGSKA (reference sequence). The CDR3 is CSASGLVAGLSYEQYF. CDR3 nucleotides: TGCAGTGCTAGCGGGTTGGTAGCGGGGTTATCGTACGAGCAGTACTTC.